These T cell receptor beta chains were read from a single sample in a study of T cells in Graves' hyperthyroidism and ophthalmopathy. TCRdb ran MiXCR on the multiplex PCR reads and lists one entry per CDR3 protein. This table holds hundreds of thousands of distinct CDR3 sequences, approximately 16% found once. The sample consisted of blood. These receptors originate from a woman aged 18-29 years with Graves' hyperthyroidism. CDR3s include the opening cysteine and the closing phenylalanine or tryptophan. The D gene is left open where the match is weak. Size values are once, few and many counts, or a class for expanded clones, and some rows have none.

V: TRBV20-1; D: TRBD2; J: TRBJ2-4; size: NA; DNA: TGCAGTGCCCGGCGGGGGGCTCTCTTCAGCATTCAGTACTTC; CDR3: CSARRGALFSIQYF
V: TRBV2; D: NA; J: TRBJ1-4; size: many; DNA: TGTGCCAGCAGTGATCAGGGTCACTTTAATGAAAAACTGTTTTTT; CDR3: CASSDQGHFNEKLFF
V: TRBV12-3/TRBV12-4; D: NA; J: TRBJ2-5; size: NA; DNA: TGTGCCAGCAGCCCTTTAGGTTGGGGGACCCAGTACTTC; CDR3: CASSPLGWGTQYF
V: TRBV7-9; D: TRBD1; J: TRBJ2-5; size: NA; DNA: TGTGCCACCCAAAGGGACAGGGTGCAAGAGACCCAGTACTTC; CDR3: CATQRDRVQETQYF
V: TRBV3-1; D: TRBD2; J: TRBJ2-3; size: many; DNA: TGTGCCAGCAGCCAAGTTCCCCTACTAGCGGGAGCAGCAAGCGCAGATACGCAGTATTTT; CDR3: CASSQVPLLAGAASADTQYF
V: TRBV2; D: NA; J: TRBJ1-5; size: many; DNA: TGTGCCAGCAGTGAATCGAGCAATCAGCCCCAGCATTTT; CDR3: CASSESSNQPQHF
V: TRBV7-9; D: NA; J: TRBJ1-5; size: few; DNA: TGTGCCAGCAGCGAAGGGGCGCCCGACTTCAATCAGCCCCAGCATTTT; CDR3: CASSEGAPDFNQPQHF
V: TRBV27; D: TRBD1; J: TRBJ1-2; size: NA; DNA: TGTGCCAGCAGTTTAGCCCCTTCGGGACAGGGCTATGGCTACACCTTC; CDR3: CASSLAPSGQGYGYTF
V: TRBV19; D: TRBD1; J: TRBJ2-2; size: NA; DNA: TGTGGCACGGGACAGGGCTCGGGCACCGGGGAGCTGTTTTTT; CDR3: CGTGQGSGTGELFF
V: TRBV5-1; D: NA; J: TRBJ1-1; size: many; DNA: TGCGCCAGCAGCTTGGTTGACAGAAACACTGAAGCTTTCTTT; CDR3: CASSLVDRNTEAFF
V: TRBV6-1; D: TRBD1; J: TRBJ2-2; size: once; DNA: TGTGCCAGCAGTGATTACAGGGGGCTTGTCACCGGGGAGCTGTTTTTT; CDR3: CASSDYRGLVTGELFF
V: TRBV28; D: NA; J: TRBJ1-5; size: few; DNA: TGTGCCAGCAGTTCTTTGGTTCAGCCCCAGCATTTT; CDR3: CASSSLVQPQHF
V: TRBV28; D: TRBD2; J: TRBJ2-7; size: many; DNA: TGTGCCAGCAGGGATCTAGCGGAGAGCTCCTACGAGCAGTACTTC; CDR3: CASRDLAESSYEQYF
V: TRBV19; D: TRBD1; J: TRBJ1-2; size: few; DNA: TGTGCCAGTAGTGCCGGGACAGGGGCTAACTATGGCTACACCTTC; CDR3: CASSAGTGANYGYTF
V: TRBV27; D: NA; J: TRBJ2-1; size: NA; DNA: TGTGCCAGCAGTTCCCTCTATCGGCCTAATGAGCAGTTCTTC; CDR3: CASSSLYRPNEQFF
V: TRBV6-1; D: TRBD1; J: TRBJ2-6; size: NA; DNA: TGTGCCAGCAGGGGGAGGACAGGGAGTGACTCTGGGGCCAACGTCCTGACTTTC; CDR3: CASRGRTGSDSGANVLTF
V: TRBV7-2; D: NA; J: TRBJ1-1; size: NA; DNA: TGTGCCAGCAGACCTCGGGCCCACCGCACTGAAGCTTTCTTT; CDR3: CASRPRAHRTEAFF
V: TRBV10-2; D: NA; J: TRBJ1-6; size: few; DNA: TGCGCCAGCAGTGGAGATAGGACAGTTATACATTCACCCCTCCACTTT; CDR3: CASSGDRTVIHSPLHF